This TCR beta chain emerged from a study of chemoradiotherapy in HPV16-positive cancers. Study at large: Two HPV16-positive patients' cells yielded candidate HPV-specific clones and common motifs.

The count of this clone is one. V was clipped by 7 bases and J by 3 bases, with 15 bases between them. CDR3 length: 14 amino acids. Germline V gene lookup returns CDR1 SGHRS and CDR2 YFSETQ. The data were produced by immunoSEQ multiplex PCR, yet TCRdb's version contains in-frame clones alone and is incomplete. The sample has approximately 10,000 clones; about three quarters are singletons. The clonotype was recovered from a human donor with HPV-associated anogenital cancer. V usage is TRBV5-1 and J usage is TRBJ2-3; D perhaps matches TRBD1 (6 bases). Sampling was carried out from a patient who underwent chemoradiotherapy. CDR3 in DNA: TGCGCCAGCGAGGCAGGGGTGATGACAGATACGCAGTATTTT. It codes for CASEAGVMTDTQYF.